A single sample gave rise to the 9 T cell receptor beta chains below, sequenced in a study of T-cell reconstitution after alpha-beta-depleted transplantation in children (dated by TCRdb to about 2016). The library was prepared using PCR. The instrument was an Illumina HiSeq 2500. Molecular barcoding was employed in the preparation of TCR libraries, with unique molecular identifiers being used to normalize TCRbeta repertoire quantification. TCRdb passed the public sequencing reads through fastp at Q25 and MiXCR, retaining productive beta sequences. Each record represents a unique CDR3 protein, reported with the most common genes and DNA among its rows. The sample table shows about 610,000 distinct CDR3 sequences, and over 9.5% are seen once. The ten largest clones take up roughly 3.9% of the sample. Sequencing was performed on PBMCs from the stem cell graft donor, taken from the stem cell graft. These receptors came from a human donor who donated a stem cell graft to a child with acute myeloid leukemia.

The CDR3 loop reads CASSKNLAGGPQETQYF. Written as DNA, the CDR3 is TGTGCCAGCAGTAAGAACCTGGCGGGAGGGCCTCAAGAGACCCAGTACTTC. V is TRBV6-2 or TRBV6-3 and J is TRBJ2-5, with TRBD2 matching over 9 bases. The germline V gene encodes CDR1 MNHEY and CDR2 SVGEGT. V was pared by 5 bases and J by 2 bases, with 12 bases of the junction left unmatched. The CDR3 is made up of 17 amino acids.

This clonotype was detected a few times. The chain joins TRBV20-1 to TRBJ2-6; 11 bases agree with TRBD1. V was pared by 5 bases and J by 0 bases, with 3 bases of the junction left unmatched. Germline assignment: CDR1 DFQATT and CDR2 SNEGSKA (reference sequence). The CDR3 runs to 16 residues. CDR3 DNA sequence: TGCAGTGCTCGGACAGGGGGCGGCTCTGGGGCCAACGTCCTGACTTTC. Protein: CSARTGGGSGANVLTF.

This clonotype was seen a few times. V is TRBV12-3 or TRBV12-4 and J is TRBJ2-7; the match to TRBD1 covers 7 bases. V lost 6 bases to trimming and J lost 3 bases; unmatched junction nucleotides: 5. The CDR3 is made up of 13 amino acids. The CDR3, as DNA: TGTGCCAGCAGGACTACAGGGGACTACGAGCAGTACTTC. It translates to CASRTTGDYEQYF.

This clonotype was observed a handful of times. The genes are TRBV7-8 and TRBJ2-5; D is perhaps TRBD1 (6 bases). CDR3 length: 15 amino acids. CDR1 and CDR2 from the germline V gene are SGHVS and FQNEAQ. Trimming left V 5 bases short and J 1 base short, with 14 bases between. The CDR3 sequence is CASSPYDRSQETQYF. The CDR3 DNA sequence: TGTGCCAGCAGCCCCTACGACAGGAGCCAAGAGACCCAGTACTTC.

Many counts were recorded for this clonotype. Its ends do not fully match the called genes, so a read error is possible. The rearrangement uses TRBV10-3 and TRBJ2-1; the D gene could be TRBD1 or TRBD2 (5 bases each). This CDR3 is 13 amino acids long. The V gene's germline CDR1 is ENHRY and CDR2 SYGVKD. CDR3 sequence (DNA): TGTGCCATCAGTGAGTCGGGGACGAATCTATCGATCTTC. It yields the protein CAISESGTNLSIF.

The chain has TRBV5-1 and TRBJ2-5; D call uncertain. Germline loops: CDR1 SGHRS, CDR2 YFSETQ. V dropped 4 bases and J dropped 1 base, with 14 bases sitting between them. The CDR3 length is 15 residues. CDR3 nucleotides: TGCGCCAGCAGCCCGACTGACTGGACCCAAGAGACCCAGTACTTC. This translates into CASSPTDWTQETQYF. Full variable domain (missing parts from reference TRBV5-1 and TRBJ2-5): KAGVTQTPRYLIKTRGQQVTLSCSPISGHRSVSWYQQTPGQGLQFLFEYFSETQRNKGNFPGRFSGRQFSNSRSEMNVSTLELGDSALYLCASSPTDWTQETQYFGPGTRLLVL.

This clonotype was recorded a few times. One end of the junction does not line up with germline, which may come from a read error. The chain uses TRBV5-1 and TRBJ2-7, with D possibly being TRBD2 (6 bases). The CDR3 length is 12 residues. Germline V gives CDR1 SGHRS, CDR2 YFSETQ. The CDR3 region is CASSLPGLYMDF. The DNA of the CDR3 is TGCGCCAGCAGCTTACCGGGACTCTACATGGACTTC.

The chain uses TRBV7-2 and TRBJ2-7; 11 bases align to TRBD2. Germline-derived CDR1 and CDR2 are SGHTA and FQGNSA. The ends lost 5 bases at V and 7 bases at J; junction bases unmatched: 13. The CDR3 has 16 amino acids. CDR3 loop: CASSPLAGSGRVEQYF. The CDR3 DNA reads TGTGCCAGCAGCCCACTGGCGGGTAGCGGGAGGGTTGAGCAGTACTTC.

The CDR3: CSPDSEREAEEQYF. In DNA, the CDR3 is TGCAGTCCCGACTCGGAGCGGGAGGCGGAGGAGCAGTACTTC. The V gene is TRBV20-1, the J gene TRBJ2-7; the match to TRBD2 covers 9 bases. The CDR3 contains 14 residues. The V and J ends lost 8 bases and 7 bases, in that order; junction bases with no gene match: 15. From germline, CDR1 is DFQATT and CDR2 SNEGSKA (reference sequence).